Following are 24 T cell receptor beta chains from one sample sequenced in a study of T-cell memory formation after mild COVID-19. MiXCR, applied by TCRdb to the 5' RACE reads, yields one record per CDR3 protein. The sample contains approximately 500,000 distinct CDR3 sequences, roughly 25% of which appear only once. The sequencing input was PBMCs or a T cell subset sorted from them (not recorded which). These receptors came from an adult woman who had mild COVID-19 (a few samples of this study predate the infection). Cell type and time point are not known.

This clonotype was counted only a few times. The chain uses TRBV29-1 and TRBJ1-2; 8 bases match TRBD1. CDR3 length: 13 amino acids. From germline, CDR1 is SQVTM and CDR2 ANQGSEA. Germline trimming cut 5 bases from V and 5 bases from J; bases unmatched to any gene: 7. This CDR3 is CSVPTGVEYGYTF. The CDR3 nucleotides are TGCAGCGTTCCGACAGGGGTAGAATATGGCTACACCTTC.

The CDR3 DNA follows: TGTGCCAGCAGCTTATCCCTAGACAGTGGCTACACCTTC. Amino acid sequence: CASSLSLDSGYTF. This chain connects TRBV7-9 to TRBJ1-2; possibly TRBD1 for D (5 bases). V was pared by 2 bases and J by 7 bases, with 11 bases between. Germline V gives CDR1 SEHNR, CDR2 FQNEAQ (reference sequence). The CDR3 has 13 residues.

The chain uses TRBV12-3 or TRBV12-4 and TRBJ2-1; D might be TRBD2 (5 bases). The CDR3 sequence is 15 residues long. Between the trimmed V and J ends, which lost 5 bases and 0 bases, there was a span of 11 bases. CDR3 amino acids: CASSTGESSYNEQFF. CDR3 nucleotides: TGTGCCAGCAGTACCGGGGAGAGCTCCTACAATGAGCAGTTCTTC.

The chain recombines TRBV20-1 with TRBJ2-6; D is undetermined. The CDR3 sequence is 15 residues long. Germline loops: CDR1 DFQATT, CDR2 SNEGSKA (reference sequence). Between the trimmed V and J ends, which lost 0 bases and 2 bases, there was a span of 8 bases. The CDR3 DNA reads TGCAGTGCTAGAGATCAAGGGACTGGGGCCAACGTCCTGACTTTC. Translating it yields CSARDQGTGANVLTF.

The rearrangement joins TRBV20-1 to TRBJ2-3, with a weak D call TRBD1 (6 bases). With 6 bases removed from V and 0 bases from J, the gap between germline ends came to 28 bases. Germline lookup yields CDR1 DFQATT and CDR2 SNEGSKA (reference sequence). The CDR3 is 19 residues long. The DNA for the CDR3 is TGCAGTGCCGGAGAGGGGCAGGGGCTTCCTTACTTGAGCACAGATACGCAGTATTTT. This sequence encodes CSAGEGQGLPYLSTDTQYF.

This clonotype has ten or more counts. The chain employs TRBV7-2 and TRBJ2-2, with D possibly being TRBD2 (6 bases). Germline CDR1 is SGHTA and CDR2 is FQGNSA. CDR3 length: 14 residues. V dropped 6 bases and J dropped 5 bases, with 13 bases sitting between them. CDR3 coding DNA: TGTGCCAGCAGACAACAGGAGGGTACCGGGGAGCTGTTTTTT. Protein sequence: CASRQQEGTGELFF.

CDR3 residues: CASSYPNGKEQYF. Here the CDR3 DNA reads TGTGCCAGCAGTTACCCCAACGGGAAAGAGCAGTACTTC. The chain joins TRBV6-2 or TRBV6-3 to TRBJ2-7; tentative D call: TRBD2 (5 bases). V was shortened by 2 bases and J by 7 bases, with 12 bases between the two germline ends. The length of the CDR3 is 13 residues. Germline values: CDR1 MNHEY, CDR2 SVGEGT.

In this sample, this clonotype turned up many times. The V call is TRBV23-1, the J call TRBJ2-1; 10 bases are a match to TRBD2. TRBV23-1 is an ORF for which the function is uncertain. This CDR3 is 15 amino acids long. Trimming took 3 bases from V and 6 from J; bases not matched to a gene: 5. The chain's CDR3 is CASSQLAGEGNEQFF. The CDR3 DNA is TGCGCCAGCAGTCAGCTAGCGGGAGAGGGCAATGAGCAGTTCTTC.

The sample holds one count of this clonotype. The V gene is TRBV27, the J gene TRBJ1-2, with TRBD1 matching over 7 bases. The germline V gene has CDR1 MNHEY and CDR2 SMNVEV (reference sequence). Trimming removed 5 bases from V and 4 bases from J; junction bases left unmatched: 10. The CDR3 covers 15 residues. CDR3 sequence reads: CASSITGDRFYGYTF. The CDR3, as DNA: TGTGCCAGCAGTATCACCGGGGACAGATTCTATGGCTACACCTTC.

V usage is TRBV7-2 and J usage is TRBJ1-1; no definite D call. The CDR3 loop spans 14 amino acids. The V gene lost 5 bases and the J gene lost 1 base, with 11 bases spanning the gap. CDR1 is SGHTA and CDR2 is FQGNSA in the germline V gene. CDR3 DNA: TGTGCCAGCAGCCCCGGAAGAGGGAACACTGAAGCTTTCTTT. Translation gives CASSPGRGNTEAFF.

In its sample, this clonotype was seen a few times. In DNA form, the CDR3 reads TGCGCCAGCAGCTACCGAAGTTGGCAGGGGGGCTACGAGCAGTACTTC. It codes for CASSYRSWQGGYEQYF. J is TRBJ2-7 and V is TRBV4-1, with a possible D match to TRBD1 (7 bases). V shed 5 bases and J shed 3 bases, with 20 bases lying between them. This CDR3 region has 16 residues. The germline CDR1 and CDR2 sequences are MGHRA and YSYEKL.

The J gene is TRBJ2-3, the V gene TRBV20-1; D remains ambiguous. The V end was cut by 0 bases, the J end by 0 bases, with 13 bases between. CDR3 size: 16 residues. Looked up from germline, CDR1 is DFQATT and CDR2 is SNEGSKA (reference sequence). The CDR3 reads CSARDHWARSTDTQYF. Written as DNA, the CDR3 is TGCAGTGCTAGAGATCACTGGGCCCGAAGCACAGATACGCAGTATTTT.

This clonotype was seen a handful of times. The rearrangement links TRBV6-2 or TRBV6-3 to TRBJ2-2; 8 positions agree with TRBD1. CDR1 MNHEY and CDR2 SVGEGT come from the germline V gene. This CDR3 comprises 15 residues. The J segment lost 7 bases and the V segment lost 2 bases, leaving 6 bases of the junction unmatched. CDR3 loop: CASSYAQGVNGELFF. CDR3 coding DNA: TGTGCCAGCAGTTACGCACAGGGGGTGAACGGGGAGCTGTTTTTT.

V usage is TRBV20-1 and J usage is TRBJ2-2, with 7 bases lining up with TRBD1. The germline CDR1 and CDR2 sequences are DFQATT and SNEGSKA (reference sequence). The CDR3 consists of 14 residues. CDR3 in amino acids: CSARQGANTGELFF. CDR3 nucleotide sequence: TGCAGCGCAAGGCAGGGGGCGAACACCGGGGAGCTGTTTTTT.

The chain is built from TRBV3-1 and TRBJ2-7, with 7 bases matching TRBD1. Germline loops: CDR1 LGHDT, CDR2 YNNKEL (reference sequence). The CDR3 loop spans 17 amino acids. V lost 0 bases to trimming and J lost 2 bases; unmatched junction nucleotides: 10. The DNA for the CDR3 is TGTGCCAGCAGCCAAGAGTTCGTCGGGACAGCAGCCTACGAGCAGTACTTC. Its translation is CASSQEFVGTAAYEQYF.

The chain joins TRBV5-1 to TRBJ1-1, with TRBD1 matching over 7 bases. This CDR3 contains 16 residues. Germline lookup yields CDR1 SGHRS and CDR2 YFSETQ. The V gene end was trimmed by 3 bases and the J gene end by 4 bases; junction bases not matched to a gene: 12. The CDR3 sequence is CASSSHYRGGGTEAFF. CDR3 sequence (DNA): TGCGCCAGCAGCTCGCACTACAGGGGAGGGGGCACTGAAGCTTTCTTT.

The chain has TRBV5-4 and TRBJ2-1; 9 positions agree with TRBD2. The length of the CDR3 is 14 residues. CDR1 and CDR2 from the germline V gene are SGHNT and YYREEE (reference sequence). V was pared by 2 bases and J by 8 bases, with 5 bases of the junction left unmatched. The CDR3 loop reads CASSFSGRPDEQFF. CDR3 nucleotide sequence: TGTGCCAGCAGCTTTAGCGGGAGACCCGATGAGCAGTTCTTC.

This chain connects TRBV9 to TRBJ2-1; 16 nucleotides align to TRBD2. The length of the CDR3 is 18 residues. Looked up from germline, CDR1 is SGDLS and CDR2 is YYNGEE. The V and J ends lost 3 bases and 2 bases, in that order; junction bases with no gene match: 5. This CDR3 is CASSGYGTSGRAYNEQFF. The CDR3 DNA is TGTGCCAGCAGCGGATACGGGACTAGCGGGAGGGCCTACAATGAGCAGTTCTTC.

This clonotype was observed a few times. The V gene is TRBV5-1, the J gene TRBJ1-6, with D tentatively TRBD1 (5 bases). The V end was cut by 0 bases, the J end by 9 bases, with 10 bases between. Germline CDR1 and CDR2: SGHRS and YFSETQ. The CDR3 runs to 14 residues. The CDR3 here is CASSLAGRGSPLHF. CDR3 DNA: TGCGCCAGCAGCTTGGCAGGGAGGGGTTCACCCCTCCACTTT.

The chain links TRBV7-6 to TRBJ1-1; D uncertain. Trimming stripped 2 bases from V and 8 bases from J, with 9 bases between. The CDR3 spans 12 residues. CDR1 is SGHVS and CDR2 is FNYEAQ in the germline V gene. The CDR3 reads CASSLLTPEAFF. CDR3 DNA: TGTGCCAGCAGCTTACTTACCCCGGAAGCTTTCTTT. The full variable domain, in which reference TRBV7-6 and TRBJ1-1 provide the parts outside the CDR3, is GAGVSQSPRYKVTKRGQDVALRCDPISGHVSLYWYRQALGQGPEFLTYFNYEAQQDKSGLPNDRFSAERPEGSISTLTIQRTEQRDSAMYRCASSLLTPEAFFGQGTRLTVV.

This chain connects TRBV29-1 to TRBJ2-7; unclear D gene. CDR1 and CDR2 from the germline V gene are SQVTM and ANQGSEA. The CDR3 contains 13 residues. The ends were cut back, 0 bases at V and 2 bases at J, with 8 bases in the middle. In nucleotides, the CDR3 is TGCAGCGTTGAAGATGCTAAGGCCTACGAGCAGTACTTC. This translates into CSVEDAKAYEQYF.

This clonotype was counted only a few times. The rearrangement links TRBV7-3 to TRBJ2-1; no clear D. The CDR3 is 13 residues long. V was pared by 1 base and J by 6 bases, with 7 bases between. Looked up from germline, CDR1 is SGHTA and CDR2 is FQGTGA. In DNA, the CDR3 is TGTGCCAGCAGCTTAAACCTTTTCAATGAGCAGTTCTTC. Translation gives CASSLNLFNEQFF.

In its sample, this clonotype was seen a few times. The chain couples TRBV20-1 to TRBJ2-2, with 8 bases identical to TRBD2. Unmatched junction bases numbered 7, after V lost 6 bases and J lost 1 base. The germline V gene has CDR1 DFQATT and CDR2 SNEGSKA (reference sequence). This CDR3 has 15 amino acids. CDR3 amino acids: CSAAYSGMNTGELFF. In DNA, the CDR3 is TGCAGTGCCGCATATAGCGGGATGAACACCGGGGAGCTGTTTTTT.

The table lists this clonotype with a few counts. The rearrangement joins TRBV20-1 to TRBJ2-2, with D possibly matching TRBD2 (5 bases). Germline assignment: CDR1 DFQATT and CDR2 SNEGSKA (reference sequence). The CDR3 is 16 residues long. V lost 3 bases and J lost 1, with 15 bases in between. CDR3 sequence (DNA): TGCAGTGCTAGTCGGGTCGGCGCGGGGAACACCGGGGAGCTGTTTTTT. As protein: CSASRVGAGNTGELFF.